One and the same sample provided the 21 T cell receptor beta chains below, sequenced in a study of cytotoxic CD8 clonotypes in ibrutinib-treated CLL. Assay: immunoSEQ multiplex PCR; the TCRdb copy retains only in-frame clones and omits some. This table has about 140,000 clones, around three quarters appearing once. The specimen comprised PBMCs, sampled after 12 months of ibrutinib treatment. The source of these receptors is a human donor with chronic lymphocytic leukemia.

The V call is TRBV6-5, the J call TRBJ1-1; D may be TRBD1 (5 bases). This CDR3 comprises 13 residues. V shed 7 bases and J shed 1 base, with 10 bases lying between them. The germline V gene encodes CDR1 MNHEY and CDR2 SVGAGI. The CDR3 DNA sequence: TGTGCCAGCATCTCGGGGGGGAACACTGAAGCTTTCTTT. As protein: CASISGGNTEAFF.

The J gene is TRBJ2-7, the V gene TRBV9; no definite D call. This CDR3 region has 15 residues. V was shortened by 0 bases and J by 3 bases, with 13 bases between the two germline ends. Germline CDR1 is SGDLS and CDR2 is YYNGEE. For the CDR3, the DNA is TGTGCCAGCAGCGTAGATCAGAGCCCCGACTACGAGCAGTACTTC. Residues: CASSVDQSPDYEQYF. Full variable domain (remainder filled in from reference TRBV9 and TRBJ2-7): DSGVTQTPKHLITATGQRVTLRCSPRSGDLSVYWYQQSLDQGLQFLIQYYNGEERAKGNILERFSAQQFPDLHSELNLSSLELGDSALYFCASSVDQSPDYEQYFGPGTRLTVT.

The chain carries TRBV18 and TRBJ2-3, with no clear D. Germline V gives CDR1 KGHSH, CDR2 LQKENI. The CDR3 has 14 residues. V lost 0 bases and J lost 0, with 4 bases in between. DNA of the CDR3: TGTGCCAGCTCACCACCGGGCAGCACAGATACGCAGTATTTT. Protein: CASSPPGSTDTQYF.

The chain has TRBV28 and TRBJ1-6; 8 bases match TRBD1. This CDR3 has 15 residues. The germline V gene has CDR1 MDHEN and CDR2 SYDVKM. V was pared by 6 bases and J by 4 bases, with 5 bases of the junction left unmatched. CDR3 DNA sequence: TGTGCCAGCAGGGATGGACAGGGATATAATTCACCCCTCCACTTT. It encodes CASRDGQGYNSPLHF.

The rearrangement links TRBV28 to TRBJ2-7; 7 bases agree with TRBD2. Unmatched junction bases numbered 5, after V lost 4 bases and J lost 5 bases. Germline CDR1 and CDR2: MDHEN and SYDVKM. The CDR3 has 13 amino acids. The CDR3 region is CASSSGGMNEQYF. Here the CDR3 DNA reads TGTGCCAGCAGTTCGGGGGGAATGAACGAGCAGTACTTC.

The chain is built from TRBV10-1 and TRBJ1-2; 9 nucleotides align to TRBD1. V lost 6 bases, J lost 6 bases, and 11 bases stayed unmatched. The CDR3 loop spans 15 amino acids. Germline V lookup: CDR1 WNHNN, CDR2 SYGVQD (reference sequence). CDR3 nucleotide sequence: TGCGCCAGCAGAAGTGTTACCGGGACAGGGAATGGCTACACCTTC. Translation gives CASRSVTGTGNGYTF.

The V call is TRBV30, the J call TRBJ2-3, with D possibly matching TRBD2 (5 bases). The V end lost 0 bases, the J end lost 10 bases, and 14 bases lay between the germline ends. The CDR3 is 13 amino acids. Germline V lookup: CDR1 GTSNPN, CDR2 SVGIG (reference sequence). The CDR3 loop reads CAWSVLVDGAQYF. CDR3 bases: TGTGCCTGGAGTGTACTAGTCGATGGGGCGCAGTATTTT.

CDR3 coding DNA: TGTGCCAGCAGCCGACAACGAGGAACTGGAAACACCATATATTTT. Amino acids: CASSRQRGTGNTIYF. The chain has TRBV11-2 and TRBJ1-3; D gene uncertain. Trimming took off 5 bases at V and 2 bases at J, with 13 bases between the two ends. This CDR3 is built from 15 residues. The germline V gene has CDR1 SGHAT and CDR2 FQNNGV.

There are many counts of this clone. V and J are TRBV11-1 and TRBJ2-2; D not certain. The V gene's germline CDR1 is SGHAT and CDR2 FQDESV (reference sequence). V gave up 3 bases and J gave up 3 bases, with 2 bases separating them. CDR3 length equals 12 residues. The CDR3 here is CASSFYTGELFF. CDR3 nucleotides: TGTGCCAGCAGCTTCTACACCGGGGAGCTGTTTTTT.

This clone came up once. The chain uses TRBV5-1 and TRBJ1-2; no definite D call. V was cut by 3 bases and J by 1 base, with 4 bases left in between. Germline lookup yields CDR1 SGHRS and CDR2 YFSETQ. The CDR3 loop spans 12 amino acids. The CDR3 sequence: CASSYDNYGYTF. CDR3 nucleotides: TGCGCCAGCAGCTACGATAACTATGGCTACACCTTC. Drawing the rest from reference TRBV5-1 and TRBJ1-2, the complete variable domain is KAGVTQTPRYLIKTRGQQVTLSCSPISGHRSVSWYQQTPGQGLQFLFEYFSETQRNKGNFPGRFSGRQFSNSRSEMNVSTLELGDSALYLCASSYDNYGYTFGSGTRLTVV.

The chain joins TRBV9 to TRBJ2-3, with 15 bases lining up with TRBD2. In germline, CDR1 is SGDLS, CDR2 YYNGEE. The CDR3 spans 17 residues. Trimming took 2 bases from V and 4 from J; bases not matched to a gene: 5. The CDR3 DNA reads TGTGCCAGCAGCGTGGGACTAGCGGGAGGAGAGGCAGATACGCAGTATTTT. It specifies CASSVGLAGGEADTQYF.

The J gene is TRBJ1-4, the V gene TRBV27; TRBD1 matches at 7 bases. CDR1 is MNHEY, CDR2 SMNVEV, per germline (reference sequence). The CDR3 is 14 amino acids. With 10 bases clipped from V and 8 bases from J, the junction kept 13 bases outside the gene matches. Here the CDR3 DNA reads TGTGCCACCGGGGGGTACAGGGGTGACGAAAAACTGTTTTTT. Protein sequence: CATGGYRGDEKLFF.

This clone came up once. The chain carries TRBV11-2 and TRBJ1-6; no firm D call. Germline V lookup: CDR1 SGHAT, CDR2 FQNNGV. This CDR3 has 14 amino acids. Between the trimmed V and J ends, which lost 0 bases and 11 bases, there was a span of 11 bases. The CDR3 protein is CASSLEYTATPLHF. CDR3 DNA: TGTGCCAGCAGCTTAGAGTATACAGCCACACCCCTCCACTTT.

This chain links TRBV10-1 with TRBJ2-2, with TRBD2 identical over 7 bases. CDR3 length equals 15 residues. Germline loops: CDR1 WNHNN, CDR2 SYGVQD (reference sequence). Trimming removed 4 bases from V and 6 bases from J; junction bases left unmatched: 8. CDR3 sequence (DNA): TGCGCCAGCAGTGCAGGGACTATCTCCCCCGGGGAGCTGTTTTTT. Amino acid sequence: CASSAGTISPGELFF.

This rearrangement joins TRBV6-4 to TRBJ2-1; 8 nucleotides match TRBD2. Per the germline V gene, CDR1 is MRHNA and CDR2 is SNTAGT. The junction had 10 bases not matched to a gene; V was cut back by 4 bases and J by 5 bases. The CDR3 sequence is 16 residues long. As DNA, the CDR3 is TGTGCCAGCAGTGGAGAACCGGGACTAGGGGACAATGAGCAGTTCTTC. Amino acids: CASSGEPGLGDNEQFF.

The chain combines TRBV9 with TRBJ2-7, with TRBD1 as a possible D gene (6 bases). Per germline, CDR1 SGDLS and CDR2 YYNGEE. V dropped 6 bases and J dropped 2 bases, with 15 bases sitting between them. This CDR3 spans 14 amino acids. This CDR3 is CASITDWTAYEQYF. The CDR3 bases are TGTGCCAGCATCACCGATTGGACAGCCTACGAGCAGTACTTC.

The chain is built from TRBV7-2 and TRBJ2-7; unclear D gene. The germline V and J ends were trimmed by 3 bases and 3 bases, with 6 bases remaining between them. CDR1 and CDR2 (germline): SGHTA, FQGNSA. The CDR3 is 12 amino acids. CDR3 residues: CASSLHHYEQYF. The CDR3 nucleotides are TGTGCCAGCAGCTTGCACCACTACGAGCAGTACTTC.

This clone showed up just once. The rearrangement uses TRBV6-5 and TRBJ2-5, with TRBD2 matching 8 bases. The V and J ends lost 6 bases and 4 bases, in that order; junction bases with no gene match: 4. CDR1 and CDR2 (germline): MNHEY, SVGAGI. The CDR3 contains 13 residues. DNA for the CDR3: TGTGCCAGCAGAACCGGGACTAGAGAGACCCAGTACTTC. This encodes CASRTGTRETQYF.

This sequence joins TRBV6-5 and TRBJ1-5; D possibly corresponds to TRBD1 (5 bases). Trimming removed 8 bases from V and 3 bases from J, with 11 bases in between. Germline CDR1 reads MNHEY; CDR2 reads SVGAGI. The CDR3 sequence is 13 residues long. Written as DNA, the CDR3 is TGTGCCAGCGGGGGACTTTTCAATCAGCCCCAGCATTTT. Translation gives CASGGLFNQPQHF.

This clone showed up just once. The CDR3 coding sequence is TGTGCCAGCAGCTCCGGTCGGACGCAGTATTTT. As protein: CASSSGRTQYF. V and J are TRBV11-2 and TRBJ2-3; D gene ambiguous. CDR1 SGHAT and CDR2 FQNNGV come from the germline V gene. The CDR3 is 11 residues long. Trimming cost V 4 bases and J 9 bases, with 8 bases left between them.

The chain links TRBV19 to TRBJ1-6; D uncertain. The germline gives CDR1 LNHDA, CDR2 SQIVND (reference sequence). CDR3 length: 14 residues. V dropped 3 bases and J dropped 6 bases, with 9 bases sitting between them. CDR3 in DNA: TGTGCCAGTAGTATGGAACTCCTTAATTCACCCCTCCACTTT. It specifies CASSMELLNSPLHF.